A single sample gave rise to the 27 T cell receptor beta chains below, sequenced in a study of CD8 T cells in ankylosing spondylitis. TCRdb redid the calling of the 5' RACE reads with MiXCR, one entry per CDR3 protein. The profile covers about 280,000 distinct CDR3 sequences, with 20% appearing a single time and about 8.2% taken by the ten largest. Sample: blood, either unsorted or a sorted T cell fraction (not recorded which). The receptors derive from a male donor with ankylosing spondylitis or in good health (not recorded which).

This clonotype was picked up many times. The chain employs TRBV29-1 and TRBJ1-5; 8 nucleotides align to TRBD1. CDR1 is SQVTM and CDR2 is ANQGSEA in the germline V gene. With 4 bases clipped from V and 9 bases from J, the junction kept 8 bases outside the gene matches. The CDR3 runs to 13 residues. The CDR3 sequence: CSVVIGQGGPQHF. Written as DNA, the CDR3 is TGCAGCGTTGTGATCGGACAGGGTGGGCCCCAGCATTTT.

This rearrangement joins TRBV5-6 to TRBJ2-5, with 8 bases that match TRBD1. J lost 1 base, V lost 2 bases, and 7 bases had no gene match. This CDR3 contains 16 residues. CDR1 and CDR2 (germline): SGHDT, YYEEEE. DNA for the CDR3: TGTGCCAGCAGCTTTACTGGACAGGGCCCCCAAGAGACCCAGTACTTC. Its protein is CASSFTGQGPQETQYF.

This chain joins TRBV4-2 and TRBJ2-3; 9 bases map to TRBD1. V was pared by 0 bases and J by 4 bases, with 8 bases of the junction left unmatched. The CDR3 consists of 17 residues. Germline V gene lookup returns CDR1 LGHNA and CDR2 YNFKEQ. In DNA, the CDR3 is TGTGCCAGCAGCCAAGAAGAAAACAGGGGGCTCTCAGATACGCAGTATTTT. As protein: CASSQEENRGLSDTQYF.

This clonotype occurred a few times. The CDR3 is CASSQPIWTSESYNEQFF. In DNA form, the CDR3 reads TGTGCCAGCAGCCAGCCGATATGGACTAGCGAGTCCTACAATGAGCAGTTCTTC. The V gene is TRBV4-2, the J gene TRBJ2-1; 9 bases align to TRBD2. This CDR3 is built from 18 residues. Germline V gene sequence: CDR1 LGHNA, CDR2 YNFKEQ. After removal of 3 bases from V and 1 base from J, the junction contained 10 bases not matched to a gene.

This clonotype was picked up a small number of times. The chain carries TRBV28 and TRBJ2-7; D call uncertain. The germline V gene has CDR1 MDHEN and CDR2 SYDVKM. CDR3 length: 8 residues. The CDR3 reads CARYEQYV. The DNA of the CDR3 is TGCGCTAGATACGAGCAGTACGTC.

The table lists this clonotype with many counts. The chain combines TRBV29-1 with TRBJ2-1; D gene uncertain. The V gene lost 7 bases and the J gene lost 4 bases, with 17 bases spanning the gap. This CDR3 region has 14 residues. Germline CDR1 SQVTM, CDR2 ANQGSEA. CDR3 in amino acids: CSAESRLKYNEQFF. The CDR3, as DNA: TGCAGCGCCGAGAGCCGTCTAAAATACAATGAGCAGTTCTTC.

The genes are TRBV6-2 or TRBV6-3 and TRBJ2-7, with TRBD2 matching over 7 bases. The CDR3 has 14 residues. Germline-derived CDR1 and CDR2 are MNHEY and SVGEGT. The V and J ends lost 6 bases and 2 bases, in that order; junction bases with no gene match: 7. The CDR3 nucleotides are TGTGCCAGCAGGGGCACTAGCGAAGCCTACGAGCAGTACGTC. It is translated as CASRGTSEAYEQYV.

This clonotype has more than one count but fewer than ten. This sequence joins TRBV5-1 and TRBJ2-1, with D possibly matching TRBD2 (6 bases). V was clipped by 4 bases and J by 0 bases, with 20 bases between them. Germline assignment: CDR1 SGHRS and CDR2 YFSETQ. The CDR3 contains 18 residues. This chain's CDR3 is CASSGNPGLLSSYNEQFF. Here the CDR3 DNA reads TGCGCCAGCAGCGGTAATCCGGGACTTCTCTCCTCCTACAATGAGCAGTTCTTC.

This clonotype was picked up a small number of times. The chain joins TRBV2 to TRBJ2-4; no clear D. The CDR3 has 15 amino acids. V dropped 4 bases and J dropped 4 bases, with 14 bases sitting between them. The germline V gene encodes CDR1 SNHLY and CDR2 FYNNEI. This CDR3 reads CASSGVLSAKNIQYF. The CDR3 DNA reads TGTGCCAGCAGTGGGGTGTTGTCAGCGAAAAACATTCAGTACTTC.

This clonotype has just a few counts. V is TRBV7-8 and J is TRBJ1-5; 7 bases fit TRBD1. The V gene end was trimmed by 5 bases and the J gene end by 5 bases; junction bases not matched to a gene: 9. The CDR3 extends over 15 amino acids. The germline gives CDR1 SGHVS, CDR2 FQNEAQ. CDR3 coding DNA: TGTGCCAGCAGCGCCGGGGACAGATCAGATCAGCCCCAGCATTTT. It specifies CASSAGDRSDQPQHF.

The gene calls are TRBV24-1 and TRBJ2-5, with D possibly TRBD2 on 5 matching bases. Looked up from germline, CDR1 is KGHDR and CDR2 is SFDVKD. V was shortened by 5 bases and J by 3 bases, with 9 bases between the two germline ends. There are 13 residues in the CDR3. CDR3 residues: CATSAPGKETQYF. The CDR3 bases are TGTGCCACCAGTGCGCCGGGGAAAGAGACCCAGTACTTC.

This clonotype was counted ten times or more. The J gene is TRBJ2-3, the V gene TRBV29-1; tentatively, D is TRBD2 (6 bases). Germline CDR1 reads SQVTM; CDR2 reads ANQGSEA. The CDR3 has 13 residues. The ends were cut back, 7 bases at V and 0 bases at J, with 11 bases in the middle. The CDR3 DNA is TGCAGCGGGGACTCGTCTAGCACAGATACGCAGTATTTT. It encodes CSGDSSSTDTQYF.

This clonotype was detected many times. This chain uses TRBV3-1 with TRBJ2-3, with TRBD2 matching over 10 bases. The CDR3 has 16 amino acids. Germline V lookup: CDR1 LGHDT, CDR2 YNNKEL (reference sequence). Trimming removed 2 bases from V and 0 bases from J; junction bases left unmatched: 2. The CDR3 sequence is CASSQLAGASTDTQYF. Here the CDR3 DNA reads TGTGCCAGCAGCCAACTAGCGGGGGCTAGCACAGATACGCAGTATTTT.

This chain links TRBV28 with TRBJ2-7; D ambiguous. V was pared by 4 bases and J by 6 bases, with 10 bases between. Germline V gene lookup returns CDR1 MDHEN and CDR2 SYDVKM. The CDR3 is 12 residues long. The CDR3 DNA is TGTGCCAGCAGTTCCCTGTCCGTCGAGCAGTACGTC. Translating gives CASSSLSVEQYV.

Written as DNA, the CDR3 is TGCGCCAGCAGCGCGGGGGACAGCTTTAATTCACCCCTCCACTTT. Its protein product is CASSAGDSFNSPLHF. The gene calls are TRBV4-1 and TRBJ1-6; 7 positions match TRBD1. V was clipped by 5 bases and J by 6 bases; unmatched bases: 7. The CDR3 consists of 15 residues. The V gene's germline CDR1 is MGHRA and CDR2 YSYEKL.

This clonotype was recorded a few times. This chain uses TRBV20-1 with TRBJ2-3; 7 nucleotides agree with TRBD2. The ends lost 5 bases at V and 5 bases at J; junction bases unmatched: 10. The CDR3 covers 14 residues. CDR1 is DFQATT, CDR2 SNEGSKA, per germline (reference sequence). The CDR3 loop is CSACLGRAQDTQYF. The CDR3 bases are TGCAGTGCTTGCCTGGGGAGGGCCCAAGATACGCAGTATTTT.

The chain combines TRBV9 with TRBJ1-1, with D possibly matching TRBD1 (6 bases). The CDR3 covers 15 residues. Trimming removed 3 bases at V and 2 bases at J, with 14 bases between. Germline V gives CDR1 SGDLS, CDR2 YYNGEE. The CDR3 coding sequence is TGTGCCAGCAGCGCGTCCGGGACACCTAACACTGAAGCTTTCTTT. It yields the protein CASSASGTPNTEAFF.

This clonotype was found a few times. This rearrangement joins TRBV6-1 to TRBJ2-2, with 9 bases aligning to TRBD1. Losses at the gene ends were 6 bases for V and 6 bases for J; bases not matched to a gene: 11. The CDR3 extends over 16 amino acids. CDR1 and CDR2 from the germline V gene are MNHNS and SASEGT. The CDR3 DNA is TGTGCCAGCAGCTCACCGGGACAGGGTCAGGCCGGGGAGCTGTTTTTT. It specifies CASSSPGQGQAGELFF.

The CDR3 loop is CAIRAAGQNTGELFF. CDR3 nucleotides: TGTGCCATCAGGGCAGCGGGACAGAACACCGGGGAGCTGTTTTTT. This chain uses TRBV10-3 with TRBJ2-2, with a tentative D call TRBD2 (7 bases). The V gene lost 6 bases and the J gene lost 1 base, with 12 bases spanning the gap. The germline V gene has CDR1 ENHRY and CDR2 SYGVKD. This CDR3 comprises 15 residues.

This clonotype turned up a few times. The CDR3 nucleotides are TGTGCCAGCAGTCGGACACGGGGAGAGACCCAGTACTTC. Translated: CASSRTRGETQYF. The rearrangement joins TRBV12-3 or TRBV12-4 to TRBJ2-5, with D perhaps assigned TRBD1 or TRBD2 (5 bases each). V lost 5 bases and J lost 4, with 11 bases in between. This CDR3 is 13 amino acids long.

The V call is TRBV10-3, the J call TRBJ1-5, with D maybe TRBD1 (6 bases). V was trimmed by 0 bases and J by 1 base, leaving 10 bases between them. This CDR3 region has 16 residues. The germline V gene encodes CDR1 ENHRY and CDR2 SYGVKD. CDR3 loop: CAISESWGLSNQPQHF. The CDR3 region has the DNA TGTGCCATCAGTGAGTCATGGGGGCTCAGCAATCAGCCCCAGCATTTT.

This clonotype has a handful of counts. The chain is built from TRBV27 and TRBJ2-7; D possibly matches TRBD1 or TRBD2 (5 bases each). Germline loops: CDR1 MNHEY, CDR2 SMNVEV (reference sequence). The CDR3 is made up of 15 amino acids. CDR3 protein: CASSLTGTGTYLLNV. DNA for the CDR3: TGTGCCAGCAGTTTAACCGGGACGGGCACCTACCTACTGAACGTC.

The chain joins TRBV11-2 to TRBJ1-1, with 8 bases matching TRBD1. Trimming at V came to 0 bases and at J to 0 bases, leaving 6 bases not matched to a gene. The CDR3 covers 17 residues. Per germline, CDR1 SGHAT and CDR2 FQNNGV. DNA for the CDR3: TGTGCCAGCAGCTTAGAGGTTTGGGGACAGGTGAACACTGAAGCTTTCTTT. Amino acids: CASSLEVWGQVNTEAFF. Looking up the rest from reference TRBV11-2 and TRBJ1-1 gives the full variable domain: EAGVAQSPRYKIIEKRQSVAFWCNPISGHATLYWYQQILGQGPKLLIQFQNNGVVDDSQLPKDRFSAERLKGVDSTLKIQPAKLEDSAVYLCASSLEVWGQVNTEAFFGQGTRLTVV.

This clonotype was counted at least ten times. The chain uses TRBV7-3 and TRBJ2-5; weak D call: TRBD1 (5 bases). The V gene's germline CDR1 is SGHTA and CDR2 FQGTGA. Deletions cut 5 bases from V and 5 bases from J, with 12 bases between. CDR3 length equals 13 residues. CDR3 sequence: CASSPDTGETQYF. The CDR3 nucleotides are TGTGCCAGCAGCCCGGACACCGGGGAGACCCAGTACTTC.

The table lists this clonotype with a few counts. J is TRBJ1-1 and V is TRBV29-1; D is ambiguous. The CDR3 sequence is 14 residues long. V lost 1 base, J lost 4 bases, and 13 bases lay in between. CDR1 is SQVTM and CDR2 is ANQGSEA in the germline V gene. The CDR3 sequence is CSVEGYQAGTEAFF. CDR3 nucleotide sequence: TGCAGCGTTGAAGGATACCAGGCGGGCACTGAAGCTTTCTTT.

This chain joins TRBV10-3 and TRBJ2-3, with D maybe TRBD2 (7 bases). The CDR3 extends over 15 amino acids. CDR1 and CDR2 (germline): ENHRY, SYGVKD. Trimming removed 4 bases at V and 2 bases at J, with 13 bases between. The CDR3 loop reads CAISARGPPTDTQYF. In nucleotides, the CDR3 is TGTGCCATCAGTGCGCGGGGGCCACCCACAGATACGCAGTATTTT.

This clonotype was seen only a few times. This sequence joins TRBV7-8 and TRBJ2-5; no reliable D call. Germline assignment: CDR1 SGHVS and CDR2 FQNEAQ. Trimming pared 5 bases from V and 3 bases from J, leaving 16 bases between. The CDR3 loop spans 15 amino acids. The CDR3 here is CASSLRRGAEETQYF. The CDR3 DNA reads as TGTGCCAGCAGCCTTAGAAGAGGTGCTGAAGAGACCCAGTACTTC.